This TCR beta chain was identified in a study of shared clonotypes between healthy human individuals (dated by TCRdb to the early 2020s). Some background on the complete study: Three men and a couple of women, aged 18 to 49 years, made up the cohort. Per donor, three plates each were used for CD4 naive and CD4 memory, two for CD8 naive, and one for CD8 memory. Leukapheresis yielded between about 0.85 and 9 billion PBMCs per donor. To increase sequencing depth and limit assay-specific biases, different laboratories used diverse techniques to prepare libraries and sequence TCR repertoires. The study deeply sequenced blood TCR repertoires of about 5 healthy adults to estimate repertoire size and the extent of clonotype sharing between individuals. The paper's findings and limits, for the study overall: Only blood was sampled, and tissue TCR repertoires likely differ from those in blood. Naive subsets generally had larger estimated clonotype richness than memory subsets. The small number of donors limited the genetic and exposure-history diversity represented. Incomplete sequencing was indicated by rarefaction of sorted-subset datasets, despite the large sequencing depth. Around 5% of naive CD4, 3.5% of naive CD8, 2% to 2.5% of memory CD4, and about 0.4% of memory CD8 clonotypes were shared across a few donors. Based on pairwise subsampling, the degree of clonotype sharing among donors was expected to be affected by sequencing depth. Clonotypes shared by all four sorted-subset donors showed higher generation probabilities than non-shared clonotypes.

The donors were healthy, HIV-negative adults with no recently reported acute infections or vaccinations. Only Caucasian adults living in Nashville, Tennessee, USA were represented among the donors. CD4+ T cells were enriched through magnetic negative selection, after which naive cells were positively selected on CD45RA and the remaining negative fraction served as the memory subset. Blood was collected by leukapheresis, and PBMCs were isolated by Ficoll-Histopaque density gradient centrifugation and then cryopreserved in liquid nitrogen vapor phase. Analytical flow cytometry was used to check the purity and quantity of every magnetically sorted T cell population. Each sorted fraction had its genomic DNA isolated and then quantified by UV absorbance on a Nanodrop 2000c. Using the deep immunoSEQ assay, multiplex PCR amplified TCR CDR3 regions from genomic DNA. For each cell subset, the extracted genomic DNA was distributed evenly across all wells of several immunoSEQ 96-well plates, and each plate served as one replicate. For sorted subsets, each replicate PCR was loaded with 200 ng genomic DNA, equivalent to approximately 27,000 T cell genomes. The purified libraries were quantified using a Qubit 3.0 fluorometer, sized with a Bioanalyzer 2100, and then quantified again using the KAPA Library Quantification kit. Each immunoSEQ 96-well plate was sequenced on its own single-read 150-cycle Illumina NextSeq 550 flow cell. In the source study's methods: Because the immunoSEQ output included only junctional sequences and no quality scores, the filtering could not be the same as the filtering used for full-length reads. To assign V/J genes and CDR3, sequences were annotated using PyIR, a Python wrapper for IgBLAST v1.9, with IMGT germline references. Any read was removed if the V/J assignment was weak (E-value above 1e-6), the CDR3 was missing, or the read contained stop codons, out-of-frame junctions, or ambiguous translated residues. V3J clonotypes were defined as sequences sharing the same inferred V gene, J gene, and CDR3 amino acid sequence. Percentage overlap between repertoires was calculated by dividing the number of shared unique clonotypes by the size of the smaller repertoire. Repertoire richness was assessed with RTK rarefaction, the Chao1 estimator, and Recon v2.1 estimates of unobserved clonotypes. Generation probabilities for all TCRbeta clonotypes obtained by the gDNA method from a handful of donors were computed using OLGA. Held by TCRdb, this immuneACCESS table contains in-frame sequences only and omits some clones. Under half of the omission traces to an unresolved V gene where checked; the cause of the rest is unknown. V and J calls plus clone size are reproduced from that table; the DNA served to infer D and trimming. The sample profile shows over a million clones; 75% to 80% of them were found once. Clones ranked in the top ten supply about 0.52% of the sample.

A word on this clone: Its specific antigen is unknown. Per-base qualities were not stored, and no clone one base away is much larger.

Taken from cysteine to phenylalanine, the CDR3 has 14 residues. The CDR3 DNA has 42 bases and is translated from base 1. The junction shows trimming of 6 bases on V and 0 bases on J, and the gene matches do not reach 3 bases of it. Reading the germline V gene gives CDR1 SQVTM and CDR2 ANQGSEA. This TCR derives from a man younger than 35 in good health. Some clones in this sample may be carry-over from other donors' samples. The V and J segments used are TRBV29-1 and TRBJ1-3; 9 bases in the middle match TRBD1. What was sequenced was memory CD4+ T cells from PBMCs. In the paper's terms, the cell subset or site label means: CD45RA-negative fraction. The CDR3 reads CSVDRGNSGNTIYF. The nucleotide sequence reads as follows: TGCAGCGTGGACAGGGGCAACTCTGGAAACACCATATATTTT.